The T cell receptor (beta chain) described here comes from a study of T cell repertoires in cytomegalovirus infection. TCRdb used MiXCR to reprocess the reads, holding one entry per CDR3 protein. Of a few hundred thousand distinct CDR3 sequences listed, approximately 40% are singletons. This clonotype has only a few counts. Its antigen remains unknown. Findings and limits, study-wide: Predominance within the ex vivo response was attributable to HLA-C-restricted CMV-specific TCR beta clonotypes.

Sequences were derived from cultured PBMCs, sampled from culture after CMV antigen stimulation. The TCR sequence derives from a human donor in good health (CMV status not recorded). Some clones in this sample may be carry-over from other donors' samples.

The CDR3 sequence is CASNAGARWDNEQFF. For the CDR3, the DNA is TGTGCCAGCAACGCGGGGGCGCGGTGGGACAATGAGCAGTTCTTC. The gene calls are TRBV7-8 and TRBJ2-1; tentatively, D is TRBD2 (7 bases). V was clipped by 7 bases and J by 5 bases, with 18 bases between them. This CDR3 has 15 amino acids. Germline CDR1 SGHVS, CDR2 FQNEAQ. Drawing the rest from reference TRBV7-8 and TRBJ2-1, the complete variable domain is GAGVSQSPRYKVAKRGQDVALRCDPISGHVSLFWYQQALGQGPEFLTYFQNEAQLDKSGLPSDRFFAERPEGSVSTLKIQRTQQEDSAVYLCASNAGARWDNEQFFGPGTRLTVL.